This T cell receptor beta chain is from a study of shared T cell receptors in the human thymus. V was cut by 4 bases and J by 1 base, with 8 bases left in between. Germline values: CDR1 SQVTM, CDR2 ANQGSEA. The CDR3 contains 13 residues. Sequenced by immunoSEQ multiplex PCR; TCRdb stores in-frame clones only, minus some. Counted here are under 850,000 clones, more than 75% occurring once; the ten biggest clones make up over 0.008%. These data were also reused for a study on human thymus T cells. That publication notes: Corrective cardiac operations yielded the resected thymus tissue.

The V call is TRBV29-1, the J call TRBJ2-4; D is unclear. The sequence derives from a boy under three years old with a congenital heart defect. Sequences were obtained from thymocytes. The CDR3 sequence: CSVVWAAKNIQYF. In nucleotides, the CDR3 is TGCAGCGTTGTTTGGGCGGCCAAAAACATTCAGTACTTC.